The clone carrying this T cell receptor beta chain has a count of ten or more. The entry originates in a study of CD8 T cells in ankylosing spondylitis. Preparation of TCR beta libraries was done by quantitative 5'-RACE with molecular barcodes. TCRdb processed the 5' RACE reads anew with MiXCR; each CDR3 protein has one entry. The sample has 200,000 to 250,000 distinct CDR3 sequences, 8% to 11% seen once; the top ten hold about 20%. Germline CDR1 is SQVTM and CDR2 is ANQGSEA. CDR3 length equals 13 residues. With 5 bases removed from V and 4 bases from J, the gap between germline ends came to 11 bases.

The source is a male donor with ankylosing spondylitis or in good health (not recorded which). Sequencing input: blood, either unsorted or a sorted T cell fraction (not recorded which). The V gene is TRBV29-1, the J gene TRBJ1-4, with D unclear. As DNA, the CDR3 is TGCAGCGTTAAGTCAGCCGATAATGAAAAACTGTTTTTT. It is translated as CSVKSADNEKLFF. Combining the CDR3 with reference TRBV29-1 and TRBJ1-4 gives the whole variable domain SAVISQKPSRDICQRGTSLTIQCQVDSQVTMMFWYRQQPGQSLTLIATANQGSEATYESGFVIDKFPISRPNLTFSTLTVSNMSPEDSSIYLCSVKSADNEKLFFGSGTQLSVL.